These T cell receptor beta chains were read from a single sample in a study of patients and donors after allogeneic stem cell transplantation. MiXCR was run by TCRdb on the RT-PCR reads, yielding one entry per CDR3 protein. Seen here are some 880,000 distinct CDR3 sequences, under 20% observed once, and the top ten hold around 6%. Sequencing input: blood, either unsorted or a sorted T cell fraction (not recorded which). The source of these receptors is a human donor who was either an allogeneic HSCT recipient or a stem cell or donor lymphocyte infusion donor (not recorded which). It is not recorded whose cells these are; they may come from a transplant donor. CDR3s include the opening cysteine and the closing phenylalanine or tryptophan.

v_call	j_call	cdr3_aa
TRBV9	TRBJ1-3	CASSVEIVGNTIYF
TRBV4-2	TRBJ2-5	CASSPGTGQPRETQYF
TRBV5-6	TRBJ2-3	CASSSNERRPDTQYF
TRBV24-1	TRBJ2-7	CATSQGGHEQYF
TRBV6-2/TRBV6-3	TRBJ2-5	CASSRPPRLAGQETQYF
TRBV24-1	TRBJ2-3	CATSDPGTGDTDTQYF
TRBV15	TRBJ2-2	CATSRDRREGLTGELFF
TRBV20-1	TRBJ1-2	CSARVQPYGDYGYTF
TRBV6-2/TRBV6-3	TRBJ2-7	CASRAAGQGHEQYF
TRBV5-1	TRBJ1-4	CASSLRQPAEELFF